In this sample, the clone carrying this T cell receptor beta chain turned up a few times. Its antigen is as yet unknown. Using immunoSEQ multiplex PCR, the repertoire was profiled, and TCRdb retains in-frame clones only, with some absent. The table has 7,000 or so clones, around 75% seen once. This entry belongs to a study of chemoradiotherapy in HPV16-positive cancers. About the research overall: Functional T-cell assays on two HPV16-positive patients' cells defined candidate HPV-specific clones and common TCR motifs.

With 0 bases removed from V and 5 bases from J, the gap between germline ends came to 13 bases. This CDR3 is 16 amino acids long. Germline V gene data show CDR1 as SEHNR and CDR2 as FQNEAQ (reference sequence). General study results and limits: In HPV16-positive patients, HPV-responsive T-cell expansion tracked better recurrence-free survival. Non-HPV-specific T cells did not expand in tumors during treatment, whereas candidate HPV-specific clones and E7-related motifs did.

This sequence joins TRBV7-9 and TRBJ2-2; perhaps TRBD2 as D (6 bases). The clonotype comes from a human donor with HPV-associated anogenital cancer. The sequences come from tumor tissue, collected from a patient who underwent chemoradiotherapy. In DNA, the CDR3 is TGTGCCAGCAGCTTAGCAGTAGCGGTACTAACCGGGGAGCTGTTTTTT. Translation gives CASSLAVAVLTGELFF.